These T cell receptor beta chains were read from a single sample in a study of CXCR3-negative and CXCR3-positive naive CD8 T cells. TCRdb re-called the 5' RACE reads and shows each CDR3 protein once, DNA omitted. The listing records approximately 53,000 distinct CDR3 sequences. The sequenced sample was memory CD8+ T cells from blood. These receptors came from a human donor in good health. Some clones in this sample may be carry-over from other donors' samples. CDR3s include the opening cysteine and the closing phenylalanine or tryptophan. Each record gives: J gene, clone size, V gene, CDR3 protein. Clone size, where shown, is once, few, many, or a class for clones that have expanded.

>TRBJ1-4|NA|TRBV5-5
CASMTGGMANEKLFF
>TRBJ2-3|NA|TRBV29-1
CSADRGGTDTQYF
>TRBJ1-3|NA|TRBV4-3
CASSQDVAQLNFGNAIYF
>TRBJ1-3|NA|TRBV29-1
CSVDEGARSGNTIYF
>TRBJ1-6|NA|TRBV7-6
CASSPSQGYNSPLHF
>TRBJ2-1|NA|TRBV7-9
CASGSSANYNEQFF
>TRBJ2-5|NA|TRBV19
CASGVPTTQYF
>TRBJ2-2|NA|TRBV20-1
CSGREDTGELFF
>TRBJ2-7|NA|TRBV7-2
CASSSGQGFYEQYF
>TRBJ1-6|NA|TRBV29-1
CSVLEGQDNSPLHF
>TRBJ2-7|NA|TRBV29-1
CSARRADSSYEQYF
>TRBJ1-1|NA|TRBV5-1
CASSLERYMLGTEAFF
>TRBJ2-5|NA|TRBV29-1
CSVVDQETQYF
>TRBJ1-2|NA|TRBV10-2
CAIRDRAYGYTF
>TRBJ2-4|NA|TRBV27
CASSSKLAKNIQYF
>TRBJ2-5|NA|TRBV29-1
CSVEGWRETQYF
>TRBJ1-1|NA|TRBV14
CASSHYSLPRTQRAFF
>TRBJ2-1|NA|TRBV7-2
CASSSGQGYNEQFF
>TRBJ2-2|NA|TRBV29-1
CSGADGTAINTGELFF
>TRBJ1-1|NA|TRBV29-1
CSVGVGTEAFF
>TRBJ2-1|NA|TRBV7-9
CASSSLQGEDSYNEQFF
>TRBJ2-1|NA|TRBV29-1
CSVEDGVLSYNEQFF
>TRBJ1-1|NA|TRBV5-1
CASSGQLNTEAFF
>TRBJ2-7|NA|TRBV6-2/TRBV6-3
CASSLWQGAHEQYF
>TRBJ1-1|medium-sized|TRBV4-1
CASSRPAQTEAFF
>TRBJ2-1|NA|TRBV2
CASNYYNEQFF
>TRBJ1-2|NA|TRBV4-3
CASSQGGDAAIYGYTF
>TRBJ1-1|NA|TRBV29-1
CSVWLEGKGTEAFF
>TRBJ2-3|NA|TRBV6-2/TRBV6-3
CASGPTDTDTQYF